The 27 T cell receptor beta chains in this list originate from one sample, sequenced in a study of cytomegalovirus exposure and HLA in healthy donors. PCR used 60 Vbeta primers and 13 Jbeta primers. Produced via immunoSEQ multiplex PCR; TCRdb's table is partial and in-frame only. This table holds 110,000 to 150,000 clones, 78% found once. The sample comprised PBMCs. The receptors were gathered from a male donor in good health and CMV-seronegative.

The gene calls are TRBV19 and TRBJ1-2; no clear D gene. Germline V gene sequence: CDR1 LNHDA, CDR2 SQIVND (reference sequence). The V gene lost 7 bases and the J gene lost 2 bases, with 17 bases spanning the gap. The CDR3 contains 15 residues. In DNA, the CDR3 is TGTGCCAGTACTAAAACAGATAGAGGGAACTATGGCTACACCTTC. Its protein product is CASTKTDRGNYGYTF.

CDR3 protein: CASALGGEYEQYF. The DNA of the CDR3 is TGTGCCAGCGCCCTAGGCGGAGAGTACGAGCAGTACTTC. This chain uses TRBV7-6 with TRBJ2-7; D gene ambiguous. Trimming pared 8 bases from V and 4 bases from J, leaving 15 bases between. This CDR3 has 13 amino acids. The germline gives CDR1 SGHVS, CDR2 FNYEAQ.

The rearrangement uses TRBV19 and TRBJ1-1, with D perhaps TRBD1 (6 bases). The CDR3 covers 13 residues. From germline, CDR1 is LNHDA and CDR2 SQIVND (reference sequence). Trimming took 3 bases from V and 7 from J, leaving 12 bases between them. As DNA, the CDR3 is TGTGCCAGTAGTATTAGGACAGCCGTTGAAGCTTTCTTT. Its translation: CASSIRTAVEAFF.

This chain links TRBV11-3 with TRBJ1-4; unclear D gene. The CDR3 is 13 residues long. With 4 bases removed from V and 7 bases from J, the gap between germline ends came to 10 bases. The germline CDR1 and CDR2 sequences are SGHNT and YENEEA. In DNA, the CDR3 is TGTGCCAGCAGCTCAGATGTCAGTGAAAAACTGTTTTTT. It codes for CASSSDVSEKLFF.

This clone was seen only a few times. This rearrangement joins TRBV4-1 to TRBJ2-5, with 16 bases that match TRBD2. The J segment lost 2 bases and the V segment lost 2 bases, leaving 2 bases of the junction unmatched. The CDR3 is made up of 17 amino acids. Germline loops: CDR1 MGHRA, CDR2 YSYEKL. CDR3 bases: TGCGCCAGCAGCCAACTGGGACTAGCGGGAGGGCAAGAGACCCAGTACTTC. This gives the protein CASSQLGLAGGQETQYF.

V gene TRBV7-2 combines with J gene TRBJ1-2, with 8 bases fitting TRBD1. The trim removed 3 bases at V and 6 bases at J, leaving 12 bases unmatched. This CDR3 contains 16 residues. In germline, CDR1 is SGHTA, CDR2 FQGNSA. The CDR3: CASSFDRTGSSDGYTF. The CDR3 DNA sequence: TGTGCCAGCAGCTTCGACCGGACAGGGAGTTCAGATGGCTACACCTTC.

This clone appeared a few times. The V call is TRBV11-2, the J call TRBJ2-7, with 13 nucleotides matching TRBD2. The J segment lost 4 bases and the V segment lost 5 bases, leaving 5 bases of the junction unmatched. The length of the CDR3 is 15 residues. Germline V gene sequence: CDR1 SGHAT, CDR2 FQNNGV. CDR3 coding DNA: TGTGCCAGCAGCCTCGGACTAGCGGGAGCGTACGAGCAGTACTTC. Translation: CASSLGLAGAYEQYF.

V is TRBV27 and J is TRBJ2-7; 11 bases align to TRBD1. CDR3 length equals 17 residues. Germline V gene sequence: CDR1 MNHEY, CDR2 SMNVEV (reference sequence). V was clipped by 2 bases and J by 3 bases; unmatched bases: 9. The CDR3 bases are TGTGCCAGCAGTTTAAACGTCGGACAGGGGGCTAGCTACGAGCAGTACTTC. It yields the protein CASSLNVGQGASYEQYF.

The gene calls are TRBV19 and TRBJ1-5; D remains ambiguous. Germline V gives CDR1 LNHDA, CDR2 SQIVND (reference sequence). The V end was cut by 6 bases, the J end by 8 bases, with 11 bases between. This CDR3 is 12 amino acids long. The CDR3 region is CASSPAGEPQHF. The CDR3 bases are TGTGCCAGTAGCCCCGCCGGGGAGCCCCAGCATTTT.

This chain connects TRBV4-1 to TRBJ2-1; 9 nucleotides match TRBD1. There are 17 residues in the CDR3. The germline V gene has CDR1 MGHRA and CDR2 YSYEKL. J gave up 1 base and V 0 bases, and 4 bases lay outside the gene matches. CDR3: CASSQEGQGGSYNEQFF. The CDR3 DNA sequence: TGCGCCAGCAGCCAAGAGGGACAGGGAGGTTCCTACAATGAGCAGTTCTTC.

This rearrangement joins TRBV9 to TRBJ1-2; 7 bases align to TRBD1. Germline V gene lookup returns CDR1 SGDLS and CDR2 YYNGEE. After removal of 3 bases from V and 3 bases from J, the junction contained 2 bases not matched to a gene. The CDR3 is 13 residues long. The CDR3 protein is CASSAGQDYGYTF. CDR3 nucleotides: TGTGCCAGCAGCGCTGGACAGGACTATGGCTACACCTTC.

The rearrangement joins TRBV29-1 to TRBJ2-3; D remains unclear. Germline lookup yields CDR1 SQVTM and CDR2 ANQGSEA. V shed 5 bases and J shed 0 bases, with 6 bases lying between them. CDR3 length equals 12 residues. In nucleotides, the CDR3 is TGCAGCGTTAGCGAGAGCACAGATACGCAGTATTTT. Translation: CSVSESTDTQYF.

J is TRBJ2-7 and V is TRBV7-2; TRBD2 agrees at 10 bases. The J segment lost 4 bases and the V segment lost 5 bases, leaving 11 bases of the junction unmatched. The CDR3 loop spans 16 amino acids. CDR1 SGHTA and CDR2 FQGNSA come from the germline V gene. This CDR3 is CASSPEGLAGVYEQYF. The CDR3 DNA follows: TGTGCCAGCAGCCCCGAAGGGCTAGCGGGAGTGTACGAGCAGTACTTC.

A remark on this clone: The junction departs from the called germline gene at one end, perhaps through a read error. The chain has TRBV9 and TRBJ1-1; TRBD1 agrees at 8 bases. CDR1 is SGDLS and CDR2 is YYNGEE in the germline V gene. The CDR3 is made up of 15 amino acids. The CDR3 protein is CPSSVAQGVNTEAFF. CDR3 nucleotide sequence: TGTCCCAGCAGCGTAGCACAGGGGGTTAACACTGAAGCTTTCTTT.

The chain joins TRBV4-1 to TRBJ2-3; no firm D call. Germline CDR1 reads MGHRA; CDR2 reads YSYEKL. CDR3 length: 11 residues. V lost 2 bases to trimming and J lost 9 bases, with 6 bases between them. CDR3 bases: TGCGCCAGCAGCCAACACGGGACGCAGTATTTT. Its protein product is CASSQHGTQYF.

The J gene is TRBJ2-7, the V gene TRBV5-4; 11 nucleotides align to TRBD1. The junction had 5 bases not matched to a gene; V was cut back by 0 bases and J by 6 bases. This CDR3 has 15 residues. Germline assignment: CDR1 SGHNT and CDR2 YYREEE (reference sequence). CDR3 region: CASSLGGQGGCEQYF. The CDR3, as DNA: TGTGCCAGCAGCTTGGGGGGACAGGGGGGTTGCGAGCAGTACTTC.

DNA of the CDR3: TGTGCCAGCAGCGTAGGCGACAGTCCGACCTACGAGCAGTACTTC. Translating it yields CASSVGDSPTYEQYF. The genes are TRBV9 and TRBJ2-7, with TRBD1 as a possible D gene (5 bases). This CDR3 spans 15 amino acids. CDR1 and CDR2 (germline): SGDLS, YYNGEE. Trimming took off 0 bases at V and 2 bases at J, with 12 bases between the two ends.

The sample holds a few counts of this clone. V usage is TRBV4-2 and J usage is TRBJ2-3, with 9 bases lining up with TRBD2. Germline CDR1 reads LGHNA; CDR2 reads YNFKEQ. V gave up 1 base and J gave up 2 bases; unmatched junction bases: 4. The CDR3 runs to 16 residues. The CDR3 DNA reads as TGTGCCAGCAGCCAAGTCAGCGGGGGGACCACAGATACGCAGTATTTT. Translation: CASSQVSGGTTDTQYF.

This clone has only one observation. The V gene is TRBV5-1, the J gene TRBJ1-3; the D gene is possibly TRBD1 (5 bases). V shed 0 bases and J shed 5 bases, with 15 bases lying between them. Germline assignment: CDR1 SGHRS and CDR2 YFSETQ. The CDR3 is made up of 16 amino acids. The CDR3 loop reads CASSLAGGSGRNTIYF. In DNA, the CDR3 is TGCGCCAGCAGCTTGGCCGGGGGGTCCGGTAGAAACACCATATATTTT.

This clone was recorded only once. The chain recombines TRBV27 with TRBJ1-2; D may be TRBD1 (6 bases). V lost 4 bases, J lost 8 bases, and 17 bases lay in between. Germline V CDR1 and CDR2: MNHEY, SMNVEV (reference sequence). This CDR3 region has 14 residues. The CDR3 sequence is CASSSGHRMSGYTF. The CDR3 DNA reads as TGTGCCAGCAGTTCGGGACACCGTATGTCAGGCTACACCTTC.

The V and J genes are TRBV4-2 and TRBJ2-4; D may be TRBD1 (7 bases). CDR1 is LGHNA and CDR2 is YNFKEQ in the germline V gene. The CDR3 contains 15 residues. The V end was cut by 0 bases, the J end by 8 bases, with 14 bases between. As DNA, the CDR3 is TGTGCCAGCAGCCAAGATGAGGGGGCGGGATACATTCAGTACTTC. Its protein is CASSQDEGAGYIQYF.

The V gene is TRBV5-4, the J gene TRBJ2-7; the D gene is possibly TRBD2 (5 bases). The germline gives CDR1 SGHNT, CDR2 YYREEE (reference sequence). The CDR3 runs 11 residues. V gave up 4 bases and J gave up 5 bases, with 7 bases separating them. CDR3 bases: TGTGCCAGCAGCATAGCGAACGAGCAGTACTTC. It yields the protein CASSIANEQYF.

V usage is TRBV15 and J usage is TRBJ2-7; a weak D match, TRBD2 (6 bases). Germline V gives CDR1 LNHNV, CDR2 YYDKDF (reference sequence). V was trimmed by 6 bases and J by 9 bases, leaving 18 bases between them. The CDR3 contains 13 residues. In DNA form, the CDR3 reads TGTGCCACCAGTGAGGGCTCCGGGGGTAGGCAGTACTTC. Translation: CATSEGSGGRQYF.

V is TRBV12-5 and J is TRBJ1-1; TRBD1 might be the D (5 bases). The CDR3 spans 15 residues. Trimming shortened V by 5 bases and J by 4 bases, and 17 bases separated the two germline ends. Germline V gene lookup returns CDR1 LGHNT and CDR2 FRNRAP. The CDR3 DNA is TGTGCTAGTGGTCAGGAACCAGGGAGGGGCACTGAAGCTTTCTTT. It encodes CASGQEPGRGTEAFF.

A few counts support this clone. A read error may produce the germline difference seen at one junction end. The chain employs TRBV29-1 and TRBJ1-2; TRBD1 might be the D (5 bases). The CDR3 spans 13 residues. Germline V lookup: CDR1 SQVTM, CDR2 ANQGSEA. CDR3 nucleotides: TGCAGCGGCACAGCGGGACTCAGCTATGGCTACCCCTTC. Its translation: CSGTAGLSYGYPF.

This clone was seen only once. The V call is TRBV4-2, the J call TRBJ1-1; 10 bases align to TRBD1. Trimming removed 3 bases from V and 7 bases from J; junction bases left unmatched: 11. The germline V gene encodes CDR1 LGHNA and CDR2 YNFKEQ. The CDR3 spans 16 residues. In DNA, the CDR3 is TGTGCCAGCAGCCACGGACAGGGGGGCGGAGAAGGTGAAGCTTTCTTT. Amino acid sequence: CASSHGQGGGEGEAFF.

As for this clone: One end of the junction fails to match germline, which may point to a read error. The chain combines TRBV7-9 with TRBJ1-4, with 8 positions matching TRBD1. Germline CDR1 SEHNR, CDR2 FQNEAQ (reference sequence). This CDR3 has 14 amino acids. CDR3 amino acids: CSSSFAGGLGKLFF. In DNA form, the CDR3 reads TGTTCCAGCAGCTTTGCAGGGGGCCTCGGAAAACTGTTTTTT.